This T cell receptor (beta chain) was recorded in a study of blood T cell repertoires in COVID-19. Libraries were prepared by immunoSEQ multiplex PCR; TCRdb keeps only in-frame clonotypes and omits some of them. The sample records about 170,000 clones, more than 65% being singletons. This TCR was recovered from a human donor with acute or convalescent COVID-19. The donor label of this sample is uncertain. Sequenced: peripheral blood.

CDR3: CASSYGGEVGYTF. CDR3 DNA: TGTGCCAGCAGTTACGGGGGCGAAGTTGGCTACACCTTC. The genes are TRBV6-5 and TRBJ1-2, with D tentatively TRBD1 (6 bases). The CDR3 length is 13 residues. Trimming removed 2 bases from V and 7 bases from J, with 11 bases in between. Germline lookup yields CDR1 MNHEY and CDR2 SVGAGI.